The T cell receptor beta chain described here comes from a study of CD8 T cells in ankylosing spondylitis. General study findings and limits: One TCR beta motif, made up of under ten highly homologous variants, appeared characteristic of ankylosing spondylitis blood. Before this, some motif variants had been reported in reactive arthritis synovial fluid and blood.

Preparation of TCR beta libraries was done by quantitative 5'-RACE with molecular barcodes. Each CDR3 protein is one row after TCRdb ran MiXCR on the 5' RACE reads. The sample lists approximately 550,000 distinct CDR3 sequences, about 13% occurring once. Notes on this clonotype: Its antigen is currently unknown.

The V and J ends lost 5 bases and 8 bases, in that order; junction bases with no gene match: 8. The CDR3 is 16 residues long. Germline lookup yields CDR1 SGHTA and CDR2 FQGNSA. This TCR derives from a male donor with ankylosing spondylitis. The sequenced sample consisted of blood, either unsorted or a sorted T cell fraction (not recorded which). V and J are TRBV7-2 and TRBJ2-1, with 14 bases lining up with TRBD2. The CDR3 region is CASSHRLAGGPDEQFF. In nucleotides, the CDR3 is TGTGCCAGCAGCCACAGACTAGCGGGAGGGCCCGATGAGCAGTTCTTC.